The sequence of this TCR beta chain was determined in a study of blood T cells in healthy people across ages. The authors ran a second PCR of about 6 to 11 cycles using a sample-barcoded 5' primer and a J-beta primer mix. TCRdb re-analysed the 5' RACE reads in MiXCR, keeping a single row per CDR3 protein. The sample carries 2 million or so distinct CDR3 sequences, around half recorded once. The CDR3 spans 14 residues. Germline V gives CDR1 SNHLY, CDR2 FYNNEI. Regarding this clonotype: The antigen is not known.

Donors gave around 9.8 milliliters of peripheral blood apiece. Every sample had a minimum of 7 million PBMCs isolated. Findings and limits, study-wide: It was the long-lived donors that had more naive CD4+ cells and higher diversity than aged donors.

The sequence came from a woman aged 40 to 49 in good health. Sequencing was done on a sample of blood. V and J are TRBV2 and TRBJ2-5; maybe TRBD1 (6 bases). The J call may be wrong; the DNA end is better matched by TRBJ2-1. The CDR3 is CASRGGQYQETQFF. CDR3 nucleotides: TGTGCCAGCAGAGGCGGACAGTACCAAGAGACCCAGTTCTTC.